The 21 T cell receptor beta chains below come from one sample, sequenced in a study of identifying expanded T cells in peripheral blood (dated by TCRdb to the late 2010s). The library came from the immunoSEQ multiplex PCR assay. In TCRdb, the immuneACCESS table is reduced to in-frame sequences with V and J assigned. These tables do not hold every clone; where another copy was compared, an unresolved V gene accounts for under half, and the others remain unexplained. Here the sample has fewer than 80,000 clones; about 85% occur a single time. The ten largest clones represent about a fifth of the sample. What was sequenced was blood. The origin of the receptors is a person aged 18 to 69 in good health.

This chain links TRBV4-1 with TRBJ2-1, with 8 bases matching TRBD1. Germline CDR1 reads MGHRA; CDR2 reads YSYEKL. V lost 1 base and J lost 4; bases outside the gene matches: 9. This CDR3 is 17 amino acids long. Here the CDR3 DNA reads TGCGCCAGCAGCCAAGGCTTTGGGACAGGCGGATACAATGAGCAGTTCTTC. Its protein is CASSQGFGTGGYNEQFF.

The chain employs TRBV27 and TRBJ2-7; D perhaps matches TRBD2 (6 bases). Germline V gene data show CDR1 as MNHEY and CDR2 as SMNVEV (reference sequence). The CDR3 is 15 residues long. The V end lost 4 bases, the J end lost 0 bases, and 13 bases lay between the germline ends. This CDR3 is CASSSGRLGSYEQYF. CDR3 in DNA: TGTGCCAGCAGTTCGGGGAGACTAGGCTCCTACGAGCAGTACTTC.

The chain employs TRBV7-6 and TRBJ1-1; tentatively, D is TRBD1 (6 bases). The V gene lost 5 bases and the J gene lost 3 bases, with 13 bases spanning the gap. The CDR3 contains 14 residues. The germline CDR1 and CDR2 sequences are SGHVS and FNYEAQ. The CDR3 protein is CASSPGHPDTEAFF. Here the CDR3 DNA reads TGTGCCAGCAGCCCGGGACACCCGGACACTGAAGCTTTCTTT. Variable domain in full (rest from reference TRBV7-6 and TRBJ1-1): GAGVSQSPRYKVTKRGQDVALRCDPISGHVSLYWYRQALGQGPEFLTYFNYEAQQDKSGLPNDRFSAERPEGSISTLTIQRTEQRDSAMYRCASSPGHPDTEAFFGQGTRLTVV.

The chain is built from TRBV9 and TRBJ2-5; D gene unclear. The V gene lost 3 bases and the J gene lost 1 base, with 10 bases spanning the gap. Germline CDR1 reads SGDLS; CDR2 reads YYNGEE. The CDR3 is made up of 14 amino acids. The CDR3 here is CASSAPATQETQYF. CDR3 sequence (DNA): TGTGCCAGCAGCGCCCCAGCGACCCAAGAGACCCAGTACTTC.

The genes are TRBV29-1 and TRBJ2-1, with unresolved D. CDR3 length equals 12 residues. Per germline, CDR1 SQVTM and CDR2 ANQGSEA. Trimming took 4 bases from V and 3 from J, leaving 7 bases between them. CDR3 sequence reads: CSVGVGYNEQFF. For the CDR3, the DNA is TGCAGCGTTGGAGTCGGCTACAATGAGCAGTTCTTC.

The V and J genes are TRBV19 and TRBJ1-2; D unresolved. The CDR3 covers 14 residues. Germline V gene data show CDR1 as LNHDA and CDR2 as SQIVND (reference sequence). Trimming left V 3 bases short and J 8 bases short, with 16 bases between. The DNA for the CDR3 is TGTGCCAGTAGTATTGGTGGAAGTGATCGGGGCTACACCTTC. This translates into CASSIGGSDRGYTF.

This chain joins TRBV19 and TRBJ2-2; maybe TRBD2 (5 bases). The CDR3 covers 14 residues. Germline V CDR1 and CDR2: LNHDA, SQIVND (reference sequence). Trimming shortened V by 8 bases and J by 0 bases, and 10 bases separated the two germline ends. CDR3 amino acids: CASRTSANTGELFF. The CDR3, as DNA: TGTGCCAGTCGGACTTCCGCGAACACCGGGGAGCTGTTTTTT.

This clone was recorded only once. The chain recombines TRBV12-5 with TRBJ2-1; D not resolved. CDR1 is LGHNT, CDR2 FRNRAP, per germline. The CDR3 sequence is 14 residues long. Deletions cut 6 bases from V and 6 bases from J, with 15 bases between. Here the CDR3 reads CASGPIRLGNEQFF. The CDR3, as DNA: TGTGCTAGTGGCCCGATCCGGTTGGGCAATGAGCAGTTCTTC.

This chain joins TRBV30 and TRBJ2-2, with D unclear. From germline, CDR1 is GTSNPN and CDR2 SVGIG (reference sequence). Trimming stripped 3 bases from V and 3 bases from J, with 11 bases between. The CDR3 contains 14 residues. CDR3 nucleotide sequence: TGTGCCTGGAGGTGGCAGGAGCACACCGGGGAGCTGTTTTTT. Translating gives CAWRWQEHTGELFF.

This chain links TRBV18 with TRBJ2-7; TRBD1 aligns across 7 bases. CDR3 length: 11 residues. The V gene's germline CDR1 is KGHSH and CDR2 LQKENI. Trimming removed 8 bases from V and 5 bases from J; junction bases left unmatched: 3. The CDR3: CASAGGDEQYV. Here the CDR3 DNA reads TGTGCCAGCGCAGGGGGTGACGAGCAGTACGTC.

V gene TRBV27 combines with J gene TRBJ2-1; 11 nucleotides line up with TRBD2. CDR3 length: 14 residues. V shed 7 bases and J 3 bases; nucleotides not matched to a gene: 2. Per the germline V gene, CDR1 is MNHEY and CDR2 is SMNVEV (reference sequence). As DNA, the CDR3 is TGTGCCAGCAAAACTAGCGGGGGCTACAATGAGCAGTTCTTC. It codes for CASKTSGGYNEQFF.

The CDR3 loop reads CSVEGDSPYEQYF. DNA of the CDR3: TGCAGCGTTGAAGGGGACAGCCCCTACGAGCAGTACTTC. V gene TRBV29-1 combines with J gene TRBJ2-7; 7 positions match TRBD1. CDR3 length equals 13 residues. V shed 1 base and J 2 bases; nucleotides not matched to a gene: 2. CDR1 is SQVTM, CDR2 ANQGSEA, per germline.

The rearrangement uses TRBV7-8 and TRBJ1-5, with D possibly being TRBD1 (6 bases). Germline assignment: CDR1 SGHVS and CDR2 FQNEAQ. There are 16 residues in the CDR3. Trimming took 4 bases from V and 6 from J, leaving 19 bases between them. DNA for the CDR3: TGTGCCAGCAGCTCCGGGGTCAGGGAAGGGGGTCAGCCCCAGCATTTT. Translating gives CASSSGVREGGQPQHF.

CDR3 region: CASSLAWSGNTIYF. The DNA of the CDR3 is TGTGCCAGCAGCTTGGCCTGGTCTGGAAACACCATATATTTT. The chain combines TRBV5-5 with TRBJ1-3; D call uncertain. Germline V gene lookup returns CDR1 SGHKS and CDR2 YYEKEE (reference sequence). CDR3 length equals 14 residues. V was pared by 0 bases and J by 1 base, with 5 bases between.

This CDR3 is CASSLIFREIKQYV. The CDR3 nucleotides are TGTGCCAGCAGCTTAATTTTCAGGGAAATCAAGCAGTACGTC. The chain employs TRBV11-2 and TRBJ2-7; maybe TRBD1 (5 bases). Trimming pared 2 bases from V and 8 bases from J, leaving 16 bases between. From germline, CDR1 is SGHAT and CDR2 FQNNGV. The CDR3 covers 14 residues.

This clone has a handful of counts. This chain connects TRBV19 to TRBJ2-1; no clear D. V lost 1 base and J 7 bases, leaving 2 bases between the germline ends. CDR3 size: 11 residues. Germline V gene lookup returns CDR1 LNHDA and CDR2 SQIVND (reference sequence). CDR3 region: CASSIGNEQFF. The CDR3, as DNA: TGTGCCAGTAGTATAGGGAATGAGCAGTTCTTC. The variable domain in full, completed from reference TRBV19 and TRBJ2-1, reads DGGITQSPKYLFRKEGQNVTLSCEQNLNHDAMYWYRQDPGQGLRLIYYSQIVNDFQKGDIAEGYSVSREKKESFPLTVTSAQKNPTAFYLCASSIGNEQFFGPGTRLTVL.

This clone was seen a few times. This rearrangement joins TRBV11-3 to TRBJ1-2, with D possibly being TRBD1 (5 bases). Looked up from germline, CDR1 is SGHNT and CDR2 is YENEEA. This CDR3 contains 13 residues. The V end lost 5 bases, the J end lost 4 bases, and 11 bases lay between the germline ends. DNA of the CDR3: TGTGCCAGCAGCCCTCGAGACAGCTATGGCTACACCTTC. Its protein product is CASSPRDSYGYTF.

CDR3 amino acids: CASSFYQGRSTEAFF. The CDR3 nucleotides are TGCGCCAGCAGCTTTTATCAGGGGAGGAGCACTGAAGCTTTCTTT. The gene calls are TRBV5-1 and TRBJ1-1; maybe TRBD1 (6 bases). The CDR3 extends over 15 amino acids. V was trimmed by 2 bases and J by 4 bases, leaving 15 bases between them. Germline assignment: CDR1 SGHRS and CDR2 YFSETQ.

V and J are TRBV4-1 and TRBJ2-2; 7 nucleotides line up with TRBD2. CDR1 MGHRA and CDR2 YSYEKL come from the germline V gene. The length of the CDR3 is 17 residues. Germline trimming cut 0 bases from V and 1 base from J; bases unmatched to any gene: 5. CDR3 in amino acids: CASSQDPAGKNTGELFF. CDR3 bases: TGCGCCAGCAGCCAAGATCCAGCGGGAAAGAACACCGGGGAGCTGTTTTTT.

The rearrangement uses TRBV5-1 and TRBJ2-5; 14 positions match TRBD2. The junction had 10 bases not matched to a gene; V was cut back by 4 bases and J by 11 bases. Germline CDR1 SGHRS, CDR2 YFSETQ. CDR3 size: 15 residues. CDR3 bases: TGCGCCAGCAGCCGACTAGCGGGAGGGCCGGGAGAGCAGTACTTC. Encoded protein: CASSRLAGGPGEQYF.

The V gene is TRBV2, the J gene TRBJ2-3, with TRBD2 matching 14 bases. The CDR3 extends over 16 amino acids. Germline trimming cut 6 bases from V and 0 bases from J; bases unmatched to any gene: 2. Germline V gene lookup returns CDR1 SNHLY and CDR2 FYNNEI. The CDR3 DNA reads TGTGCCAGCAGACGACTAGCGGGGGGGAGCACAGATACGCAGTATTTT. It is translated as CASRRLAGGSTDTQYF.